This T cell receptor (beta chain) was captured by sequencing in a study of cytomegalovirus exposure and HLA in healthy donors. This clone was counted a single time. PCR primers comprised 60 Vbeta and 13 Jbeta primers. Data came from immunoSEQ multiplex PCR; TCRdb stores just in-frame clones and leaves some out. The data show fewer than 40,000 clones, about four fifths seen once. Germline values: CDR1 SNHLY, CDR2 FYNNEI. CDR3 size: 15 residues. Trimming removed 4 bases from V and 0 bases from J; junction bases left unmatched: 3. The TCR comes from a woman aged 40 to 50 in good health and CMV-seronegative. The material sequenced was PBMCs. This chain uses TRBV2 with TRBJ1-5, with 7 bases identical to TRBD1. The CDR3 here is CASSGDSHSNQPQHF. CDR3 bases: TGTGCCAGCAGTGGGGACAGCCATAGCAATCAGCCCCAGCATTTT.